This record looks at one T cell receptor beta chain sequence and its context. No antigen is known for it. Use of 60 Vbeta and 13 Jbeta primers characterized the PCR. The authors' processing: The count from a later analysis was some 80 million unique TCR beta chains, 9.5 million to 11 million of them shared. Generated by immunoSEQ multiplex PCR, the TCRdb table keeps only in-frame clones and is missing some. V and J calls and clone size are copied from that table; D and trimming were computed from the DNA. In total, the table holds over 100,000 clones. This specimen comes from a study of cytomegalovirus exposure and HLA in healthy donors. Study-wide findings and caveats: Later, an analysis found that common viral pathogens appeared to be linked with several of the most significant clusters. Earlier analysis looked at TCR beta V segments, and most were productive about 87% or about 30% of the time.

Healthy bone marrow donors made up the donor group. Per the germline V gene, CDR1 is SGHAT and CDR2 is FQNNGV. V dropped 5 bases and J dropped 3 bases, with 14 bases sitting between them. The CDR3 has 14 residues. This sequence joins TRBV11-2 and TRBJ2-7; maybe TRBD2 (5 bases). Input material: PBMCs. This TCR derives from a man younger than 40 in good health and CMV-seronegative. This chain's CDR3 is CASSPPGNFYEQYF. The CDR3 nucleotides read TGTGCCAGCAGCCCACCGGGGAATTTCTACGAGCAGTACTTC.